These 29 T cell receptor beta chains share one sample of origin, sequenced in a study of post-analysis software for immune sequencing data. These receptors have no known antigen. Incorporated into the TCR beta cDNA libraries were unique molecular identifiers, which served to reduce PCR and sequencing biases. TCRdb processed the PCR reads anew with MiXCR; each CDR3 protein has one entry. Of over 300,000 distinct CDR3 sequences listed, approximately 38% are singletons. Whole-study results and caveats: There were about five TRBV segments more frequent in patients than controls, and TRBV5-6, TRBV5-1 and TRBV20-1 were among them.

The sample comprised blood. The receptors stem from a girl aged 5 to 17 with multiple sclerosis.

V usage is TRBV2 and J usage is TRBJ2-7; 11 bases agree with TRBD2. With 2 bases clipped from V and 3 bases from J, the junction kept 9 bases outside the gene matches. The V gene's germline CDR1 is SNHLY and CDR2 FYNNEI. The CDR3 is made up of 17 amino acids. In DNA form, the CDR3 reads TGTGCCAGCAGTGAATTCCTGGTAGCGGGGGGGCTCTACGAGCAGTACTTC. Translating it yields CASSEFLVAGGLYEQYF.

The chain has TRBV6-5 and TRBJ1-1, with TRBD1 matching 7 bases. The CDR3 has 16 amino acids. Trimming at V came to 4 bases and at J to 3 bases, leaving 11 bases not matched to a gene. Germline V gene data show CDR1 as MNHEY and CDR2 as SVGAGI. The CDR3 region has the DNA TGTGCCAGCAGTTTACAGGGGCTCCCGTCGCACACTGAAGCTTTCTTT. Translated: CASSLQGLPSHTEAFF.

The rearrangement joins TRBV25-1 to TRBJ1-1; D remains ambiguous. V was clipped by 3 bases and J by 1 base, with 9 bases between them. The CDR3 sequence is 14 residues long. Germline lookup yields CDR1 MGHDK and CDR2 SYGVNS. This CDR3 is CASSDAQSNTEAFF. Here the CDR3 DNA reads TGTGCCAGCAGTGACGCACAGTCGAACACTGAAGCTTTCTTT.

This clonotype was detected only a few times. The CDR3 DNA is TGTGCCACCAGTGATTCCCCCGACAGGGGGCAGACCCAGTACTTC. Amino acids: CATSDSPDRGQTQYF. The chain uses TRBV24-1 and TRBJ2-5; 10 bases are shared with TRBD1. The germline CDR1 and CDR2 sequences are KGHDR and SFDVKD. V shed 2 bases and J 6 bases; nucleotides not matched to a gene: 5. The CDR3 consists of 15 residues.

The V call is TRBV7-9, the J call TRBJ1-2; D gene ambiguous. CDR3 size: 13 residues. Germline V lookup: CDR1 SEHNR, CDR2 FQNEAQ (reference sequence). The V and J ends lost 1 base and 8 bases respectively, with 11 bases between them. CDR3 DNA: TGTGCCAGCAGCTTAGGGACCCGATTCGGCTACACCTTC. Translating gives CASSLGTRFGYTF.

This rearrangement joins TRBV4-2 to TRBJ2-2; TRBD2 might be the D (6 bases). The germline V and J ends were trimmed by 7 bases and 2 bases, with 11 bases remaining between them. Germline assignment: CDR1 LGHNA and CDR2 YNFKEQ. This CDR3 comprises 14 residues. CDR3 sequence: CASILALNTGELFF. The CDR3 DNA follows: TGTGCCAGCATACTAGCTCTTAACACCGGGGAGCTGTTTTTT.

There are a few counts of this clonotype. In nucleotides, the CDR3 is TGTGCCAGCAGCCAACCCGGACAGGGAGATGGCTACACCTTC. Amino acid sequence: CASSQPGQGDGYTF. The genes are TRBV3-1 and TRBJ1-2; TRBD1 aligns across 8 bases. The trim removed 2 bases at V and 6 bases at J, leaving 5 bases unmatched. The CDR3 is made up of 14 amino acids. Germline values: CDR1 LGHDT, CDR2 YNNKEL (reference sequence).

Written as DNA, the CDR3 is TGCGCCAGCAGGCCCTCGACAGGGAGGACAGATACGCAGTATTTT. It yields the protein CASRPSTGRTDTQYF. This sequence joins TRBV4-1 and TRBJ2-3; maybe TRBD1 (7 bases). Germline V gene lookup returns CDR1 MGHRA and CDR2 YSYEKL. V gave up 6 bases and J gave up 3 bases, with 16 bases separating them. This CDR3 has 15 amino acids.

This clonotype was detected only a few times. The chain has TRBV4-3 and TRBJ2-7; the match to TRBD2 covers 10 bases. The CDR3 has 15 amino acids. Germline V CDR1 and CDR2: LGHNA, YSLEER. V shed 4 bases and J 4 bases; nucleotides not matched to a gene: 7. The CDR3 DNA follows: TGCGCCAGCAGCCTACTAGCGGGGCCTTTATACGAGCAGTACTTC. Protein product: CASSLLAGPLYEQYF.

The chain combines TRBV2 with TRBJ2-3; 9 bases align to TRBD2. Germline V lookup: CDR1 SNHLY, CDR2 FYNNEI. This CDR3 region has 15 residues. J was trimmed by 2 bases and V by 4 bases; bases with no gene match: 4. CDR3 sequence (DNA): TGTGCCAGCAGTGGGCTAGCGGGGAACACAGATACGCAGTATTTT. Its protein product is CASSGLAGNTDTQYF.

This chain uses TRBV3-1 with TRBJ2-3; 7 bases align to TRBD2. CDR3 length: 15 residues. Germline V lookup: CDR1 LGHDT, CDR2 YNNKEL (reference sequence). J gave up 0 bases and V 3 bases, and 3 bases lay outside the gene matches. The CDR3, as DNA: TGTGCCAGCAGCCAGGGGGGGTCCAGCACAGATACGCAGTATTTT. Translation: CASSQGGSSTDTQYF.

This chain joins TRBV7-3 and TRBJ1-2, with D perhaps matching TRBD1 (5 bases). Germline V gene sequence: CDR1 SGHTA, CDR2 FQGTGA. The germline V and J ends were trimmed by 6 bases and 4 bases, with 12 bases remaining between them. The CDR3 covers 13 residues. CDR3 coding DNA: TGTGCCAGCAGGGGACCGTCGACCTATGGCTACACCTTC. Amino acids: CASRGPSTYGYTF. Filled out from reference TRBV7-3 and TRBJ1-2, the complete variable domain reads GAGVSQTPSNKVTEKGKYVELRCDPISGHTALYWYRQSLGQGPEFLIYFQGTGAADDSGLPNDRFFAVRPEGSVSTLKIQRTERGDSAVYLCASRGPSTYGYTFGSGTRLTVV.

This clonotype was observed a handful of times. The genes are TRBV27 and TRBJ1-6, with 11 bases that match TRBD1. With V trimmed by 8 bases and J by 10 bases, 16 bases remained unmatched. The CDR3 is 17 residues long. The germline CDR1 and CDR2 sequences are MNHEY and SMNVEV (reference sequence). CDR3 loop: CASWGPGTGGARSPLHF. The CDR3 coding sequence is TGTGCCAGCTGGGGTCCGGGGACAGGGGGTGCTCGATCACCCCTCCACTTT.

The rearrangement uses TRBV11-2 and TRBJ2-7, with D unclear. This CDR3 spans 15 amino acids. Deletions cut 1 base from V and 2 bases from J, with 12 bases between. The germline V gene encodes CDR1 SGHAT and CDR2 FQNNGV. The CDR3 coding sequence is TGTGCCAGCAGCTTAGGGGCGGCTTTCACCTACGAGCAGTACTTC. Translating it yields CASSLGAAFTYEQYF.

The rearrangement links TRBV7-2 to TRBJ2-3, with D possibly matching TRBD2 (7 bases). There are 16 residues in the CDR3. Trimming removed 0 bases at V and 7 bases at J, with 17 bases between. Germline values: CDR1 SGHTA, CDR2 FQGNSA. CDR3 sequence (DNA): TGTGCCAGCAGCTTAGCGCTCGGTGGGGGGGCAAATACGCAGTATTTT. Encoded protein: CASSLALGGGANTQYF.

This clonotype was detected only a few times. The chain joins TRBV25-1 to TRBJ2-5; D is uncertain. V lost 2 bases and J lost 2, with 12 bases in between. Per germline, CDR1 MGHDK and CDR2 SYGVNS. The CDR3 spans 15 residues. The CDR3 DNA sequence: TGTGCCAGCAGTGAAGTGACCCTTCTTCAAGAGACCCAGTACTTC. Translation: CASSEVTLLQETQYF.

The chain employs TRBV5-1 and TRBJ2-3; 11 bases line up with TRBD2. Germline trimming cut 3 bases from V and 1 base from J; bases unmatched to any gene: 4. This CDR3 contains 16 residues. CDR1 SGHRS and CDR2 YFSETQ come from the germline V gene. CDR3 sequence: CASSSGLADRTDTQYF. In DNA form, the CDR3 reads TGCGCCAGCAGCTCGGGACTAGCGGACCGCACAGATACGCAGTATTTT.

This clonotype has only a few counts. The chain has TRBV9 and TRBJ2-1; 7 bases agree with TRBD2. V lost 4 bases, J lost 9 bases, and 7 bases stayed unmatched. Germline V lookup: CDR1 SGDLS, CDR2 YYNGEE. This CDR3 is 13 amino acids long. CDR3 nucleotide sequence: TGTGCCAGCAGCCCCGGACTAGTCGCTGAGCAGTTCTTC. Amino acids: CASSPGLVAEQFF.

As regards this clonotype: A much bigger clone sits one base away, suggesting this may be a read error. The V gene is TRBV6-6, the J gene TRBJ1-2; 7 bases agree with TRBD1. Looked up from germline, CDR1 is MNHNY and CDR2 is SVGAGI (reference sequence). The J segment lost 8 bases and the V segment lost 2 bases, leaving 8 bases of the junction unmatched. There are 14 residues in the CDR3. DNA for the CDR3: TGTGCCAGCAGTTACGCAGAGGGGGCGCAAGGCTACACCTTC. Protein sequence: CASSYAEGAQGYTF.

The V gene is TRBV18, the J gene TRBJ1-4; D perhaps matches TRBD1 (5 bases). V was clipped by 6 bases and J by 0 bases, with 14 bases between them. CDR3 length: 16 residues. CDR1 and CDR2 from the germline V gene are KGHSH and LQKENI. The CDR3 protein is CASSRAGIATNEKLFF. DNA of the CDR3: TGTGCCAGCTCTCGAGCAGGGATAGCAACTAATGAAAAACTGTTTTTT.

This clonotype appeared a few times. This chain links TRBV11-1 with TRBJ2-1; D perhaps matches TRBD2 (6 bases). The CDR3 is 16 residues long. In germline, CDR1 is SGHAT, CDR2 FQDESV (reference sequence). The V gene lost 1 base and the J gene lost 8 bases, with 18 bases spanning the gap. CDR3: CASSLGGTGVGDEQFF. DNA for the CDR3: TGTGCCAGCAGCTTAGGAGGGACGGGGGTCGGGGATGAGCAGTTCTTC.

The chain combines TRBV2 with TRBJ2-2; possibly TRBD2 for D (5 bases). Germline CDR1 is SNHLY and CDR2 is FYNNEI. V lost 6 bases, J lost 7 bases, and 21 bases lay in between. This CDR3 spans 16 amino acids. CDR3 DNA: TGTGCCAGCAGCCTAATGCGGGCTAAAGTCCACGGGGAGCTGTTTTTT. The encoded protein is CASSLMRAKVHGELFF.

In its sample, this clonotype was seen many times. The V call is TRBV20-1, the J call TRBJ1-5; 7 bases match TRBD1. Germline-derived CDR1 and CDR2 are DFQATT and SNEGSKA (reference sequence). This CDR3 contains 15 residues. J lost 4 bases, V lost 4 bases, and 10 bases had no gene match. Here the CDR3 DNA reads TGCAGTGCTACCCCCCGCCGGGACAGAAATCAGCCCCAGCATTTT. It translates to CSATPRRDRNQPQHF.

As regards this clonotype: A junction end diverges from the germline sequence, so it may reflect a read error. This rearrangement joins TRBV7-7 to TRBJ2-5; the D is unclear. Germline CDR1 and CDR2: SSHAT and FNYEAQ (reference sequence). This CDR3 is 13 amino acids long. The CDR3 sequence: CASSADYDGTQYF. The CDR3 nucleotides are TGTGCTAGCAGCGCAGATTACGACGGGACCCAGTACTTC.

The chain employs TRBV4-3 and TRBJ1-1; D is possibly TRBD1 (5 bases). The V gene's germline CDR1 is LGHNA and CDR2 YSLEER. V was clipped by 1 base and J by 7 bases, with 7 bases between them. The CDR3 totals 12 residues. The CDR3 loop reads CASSQGGNEAFF. As DNA, the CDR3 is TGCGCCAGCAGCCAAGGGGGGAATGAAGCTTTCTTT.

This clonotype was seen a handful of times. The genes are TRBV5-1 and TRBJ2-7, with D possibly being TRBD2 (5 bases). The CDR3 totals 12 residues. Trimming took 4 bases from V and 6 from J, leaving 11 bases between them. Germline CDR1 is SGHRS and CDR2 is YFSETQ. CDR3 loop: CASSNEEGEQYF. CDR3 coding DNA: TGCGCCAGCAGCAACGAAGAGGGCGAGCAGTACTTC.

The CDR3 sequence is CASSYSMGVQPQHF. In nucleotides, the CDR3 is TGTGCCAGCAGTTACTCCATGGGGGTTCAGCCCCAGCATTTT. The chain uses TRBV6-5 and TRBJ1-5, with D possibly TRBD1 on 5 matching bases. With 0 bases removed from V and 6 bases from J, the gap between germline ends came to 9 bases. Germline V gene data show CDR1 as MNHEY and CDR2 as SVGAGI. The length of the CDR3 is 14 residues.

This clonotype was picked up one time. The V and J genes are TRBV10-2 and TRBJ1-2; TRBD1 agrees at 12 bases. The CDR3 spans 15 residues. With V trimmed by 7 bases and J by 8 bases, 11 bases remained unmatched. The germline gives CDR1 WSHSY, CDR2 SAAADI. The CDR3 is CASTNPGQGAWGYTF. The CDR3 DNA reads as TGCGCCAGCACGAACCCGGGACAGGGGGCCTGGGGCTACACCTTC.

This chain connects TRBV7-9 to TRBJ2-2; D not certain. This CDR3 is 16 amino acids long. Deletions cut 3 bases from V and 5 bases from J, with 16 bases between. The germline V gene encodes CDR1 SEHNR and CDR2 FQNEAQ (reference sequence). The DNA for the CDR3 is TGTGCCAGCAGCTTTGAGTTCGCCCGAAAGACCGGGGAGCTGTTTTTT. Its protein product is CASSFEFARKTGELFF.